The 14 T cell receptor beta chains below come from one sample, sequenced in a study of blood T cells in healthy people across ages. Together with a sample-barcoded 5' primer, a J-beta primer mix was included in a second PCR lasting about 7 to 11 cycles. TCRdb reprocessed the 5' RACE reads via MiXCR and lists one record per CDR3 protein. Of 1,800,000 or so distinct CDR3 sequences listed, 35% to 50% were seen once; the top ten hold 20% to 25%. Sequencing was performed on blood. These receptors all come from a human donor in good health.

This clonotype came up a few times. The chain combines TRBV24-1 with TRBJ2-3, with TRBD1 as a possible D gene (5 bases). The germline gives CDR1 KGHDR, CDR2 SFDVKD. Between the trimmed V and J ends, which lost 0 bases and 0 bases, there was a span of 9 bases. The CDR3 is 16 amino acids. CDR3 in amino acids: CATSDLYRTSTDTQYF. The CDR3 DNA reads as TGTGCCACCAGTGATTTGTACAGGACCAGCACAGATACGCAGTATTTT.

This clonotype was observed a handful of times. The gene calls are TRBV5-1 and TRBJ1-2, with no clear D. CDR1 SGHRS and CDR2 YFSETQ come from the germline V gene. Trimming took 0 bases from V and 1 from J, leaving 10 bases between them. There are 15 residues in the CDR3. The CDR3: CASSLGAAINYGYTF. CDR3 coding DNA: TGCGCCAGCAGCTTGGGGGCAGCTATTAACTATGGCTACACCTTC.

The chain couples TRBV7-2 to TRBJ2-3; 11 nucleotides line up with TRBD2. The CDR3 totals 17 residues. Per the germline V gene, CDR1 is SGHTA and CDR2 is FQGNSA. The V gene end was trimmed by 4 bases and the J gene end by 0 bases; junction bases not matched to a gene: 6. In nucleotides, the CDR3 is TGTGCCAGCAGCTCGCCCTCTAGCGGGGGGAGCACAGATACGCAGTATTTT. This translates into CASSSPSSGGSTDTQYF. The full variable domain, with the rest looked up from reference TRBV7-2 and TRBJ2-3, is GAGVSQSPSNKVTEKGKDVELRCDPISGHTALYWYRQSLGQGLEFLIYFQGNSAPDKSGLPSDRFSAERTGGSVSTLTIQRTQQEDSAVYLCASSSPSSGGSTDTQYFGPGTRLTVL.

This clonotype was seen only a few times. The rearrangement links TRBV7-2 to TRBJ1-4, with no clear D. Deletions cut 5 bases from V and 0 bases from J, with 10 bases between. CDR1 SGHTA and CDR2 FQGNSA come from the germline V gene. The CDR3 contains 15 residues. CDR3 amino acids: CASSPSSATNEKLFF. CDR3 DNA: TGTGCCAGCAGCCCCTCGAGCGCAACTAATGAAAAACTGTTTTTT.

CDR3 amino acids: CASSQYGTGPFNMQYF. CDR3 DNA: TGTGCCAGCAGCCAATACGGGACAGGGCCCTTCAATATGCAGTATTTT. The chain has TRBV7-9 and TRBJ2-3; 9 nucleotides agree with TRBD1. This CDR3 has 16 amino acids. With 5 bases clipped from V and 11 bases from J, the junction kept 17 bases outside the gene matches. The germline V gene encodes CDR1 SEHNR and CDR2 FQNEAQ (reference sequence).

This clonotype showed up just a few times. This chain joins TRBV7-2 and TRBJ1-2, with 8 positions matching TRBD1. The CDR3 length is 15 residues. Looked up from germline, CDR1 is SGHTA and CDR2 is FQGNSA. V lost 1 base to trimming and J lost 4 bases; unmatched junction nucleotides: 5. DNA for the CDR3: TGTGCCAGCAGCTTAGACGGGACAGGCCTCTATGGCTACACCTTC. Amino acids: CASSLDGTGLYGYTF.

The chain combines TRBV7-2 with TRBJ2-1; 7 bases match TRBD1. The CDR3 is made up of 17 amino acids. V lost 5 bases, J lost 2 bases, and 12 bases stayed unmatched. The V gene's germline CDR1 is SGHTA and CDR2 FQGNSA. The CDR3 DNA sequence: TGTGCCAGCAGCCCACGATCAGGGGGAATCACCTACAATGAGCAGTTCTTC. It specifies CASSPRSGGITYNEQFF.

The chain links TRBV6-1 to TRBJ2-1; 11 nucleotides agree with TRBD2. Germline loops: CDR1 MNHNS, CDR2 SASEGT. The V gene end was trimmed by 0 bases and the J gene end by 15 bases; junction bases not matched to a gene: 10. The CDR3 has 15 amino acids. The CDR3 sequence is CASSEALPSGGPGFF. The CDR3 nucleotides read TGTGCCAGCAGTGAAGCGCTCCCTAGCGGGGGGCCGGGGTTCTTC.

V usage is TRBV9 and J usage is TRBJ2-1, with TRBD1 identical over 10 bases. The CDR3 sequence is 16 residues long. V was pared by 0 bases and J by 6 bases, with 6 bases of the junction left unmatched. CDR1 is SGDLS and CDR2 is YYNGEE in the germline V gene. This chain's CDR3 is CASSVEGTGVINEQFF. CDR3 coding DNA: TGTGCCAGCAGCGTAGAGGGGACAGGGGTGATCAATGAGCAGTTCTTC.

This clonotype has just a few counts. V usage is TRBV7-6 and J usage is TRBJ2-5; D unresolved. Trimming removed 2 bases at V and 5 bases at J, with 12 bases between. Germline V gene data show CDR1 as SGHVS and CDR2 as FNYEAQ. The CDR3 has 14 amino acids. The CDR3 DNA follows: TGTGCCAGCAGCTTAAGGCCCGTGGGCGAGACCCAGTACTTC. Its translation: CASSLRPVGETQYF. The whole variable domain, remainder taken from reference TRBV7-6 and TRBJ2-5, is GAGVSQSPRYKVTKRGQDVALRCDPISGHVSLYWYRQALGQGPEFLTYFNYEAQQDKSGLPNDRFSAERPEGSISTLTIQRTEQRDSAMYRCASSLRPVGETQYFGPGTRLLVL.

V and J are TRBV7-2 and TRBJ1-2, with D unclear. CDR1 and CDR2 (germline): SGHTA, FQGNSA. The length of the CDR3 is 14 residues. V dropped 2 bases and J dropped 1 base, with 8 bases sitting between them. The CDR3 is CASSLPLYNYGYTF. The CDR3 DNA sequence: TGTGCCAGCAGCTTACCACTCTATAACTATGGCTACACCTTC.

V usage is TRBV29-1 and J usage is TRBJ2-1, with a weak D call TRBD2 (6 bases). Germline values: CDR1 SQVTM, CDR2 ANQGSEA. V shed 5 bases and J shed 7 bases, with 18 bases lying between them. The CDR3 covers 14 residues. The CDR3 protein is CSVSPGTWVNEQFF. The CDR3 bases are TGCAGCGTTTCACCCGGGACTTGGGTGAATGAGCAGTTCTTC.

V usage is TRBV20-1 and J usage is TRBJ1-2; TRBD1 is a possible D gene (5 bases). Trimming took off 5 bases at V and 7 bases at J, with 8 bases between the two ends. Looked up from germline, CDR1 is DFQATT and CDR2 is SNEGSKA (reference sequence). This CDR3 region has 10 residues. The CDR3 DNA reads TGCAGTGCTCCCGGGGGTGGCTACACCTTC. Encoded protein: CSAPGGGYTF.

This rearrangement joins TRBV14 to TRBJ2-3, with D perhaps TRBD1 (6 bases). Trimming took off 1 base at V and 4 bases at J, with 12 bases between the two ends. The CDR3 has 15 residues. Germline-derived CDR1 and CDR2 are SGHDN and FVKESK. This CDR3 is CASSQGTARADTQYF. CDR3 bases: TGTGCCAGCAGCCAAGGGACAGCCCGCGCAGATACGCAGTATTTT.